This T cell receptor beta chain comes out of a study of T cell responses to AZD1222 COVID-19 vaccine. About the study: Second-dose timings of about 4 or about 12 weeks were pooled.

The CDR3 covers 13 residues. Trimming stripped 5 bases from V and 3 bases from J, with 10 bases between. Per the germline V gene, CDR1 is SGHTA and CDR2 is FQGNSA. Findings and caveats of the study: Baseline antibody screening turned up just a handful of seropositive AZD1222 recipients.

Comment on this clone: As yet, its antigen is unknown.

Some clones are missing from TCRdb's copy, which holds only in-frame ones; the method was immunoSEQ multiplex PCR. The data contain roughly 150,000 clones, approximately 90% of them seen just once; the ten biggest clones take up around 3.6%. The source of this sequence is an adult in good health. This chain connects TRBV7-2 to TRBJ1-2, with a possible D match to TRBD1 (5 bases). This specimen consisted of peripheral blood, obtained on day 0 of AZD1222 vaccination. The CDR3 bases are TGTGCCAGCAGCCCTGACAGATACTATGGCTACACCTTC. This sequence encodes CASSPDRYYGYTF. Looking up the rest from reference TRBV7-2 and TRBJ1-2 gives the full variable domain: GAGVSQSPSNKVTEKGKDVELRCDPISGHTALYWYRQSLGQGLEFLIYFQGNSAPDKSGLPSDRFSAERTGGSVSTLTIQRTQQEDSAVYLCASSPDRYYGYTFGSGTRLTVV.